The 17 T cell receptor beta chains listed next were all sequenced from one sample in a study of OX40 agonist ivuxolimab in advanced cancers. Repertoires were generated with immunoSEQ multiplex PCR, while TCRdb's copy carries only in-frame clones and drops some. The data show tens of thousands of clones, with about 93% seen just once and around a sixth held by the top ten. The sample consisted of CD4+ or CD8+ T cells sorted from blood, taken in a trial of the OX40 agonist ivuxolimab. The receptors were gathered from an adult with an advanced solid tumor such as melanoma, head and neck, liver or kidney cancer.

The V call is TRBV27, the J call TRBJ2-1; TRBD2 agrees at 8 bases. Trimming cost V 5 bases and J 3 bases; bases outside gene matches: 9. The length of the CDR3 is 16 residues. Germline V gene lookup returns CDR1 MNHEY and CDR2 SMNVEV (reference sequence). The CDR3 is CASSPTQAGDYNEQFF. In DNA, the CDR3 is TGTGCCAGCAGTCCAACCCAAGCGGGAGACTACAATGAGCAGTTCTTC.

The J gene is TRBJ2-1, the V gene TRBV6-6; 8 bases line up with TRBD2. V trimming: 2 bases; J trimming: 2 bases; junction bases outside the gene matches: 5. This CDR3 is built from 16 residues. Germline V gene sequence: CDR1 MNHNY, CDR2 SVGAGI (reference sequence). DNA for the CDR3: TGTGCCAGCAGTTACCCGAATAGCGGGGCCTACAATGAGCAGTTCTTC. As protein: CASSYPNSGAYNEQFF.

This chain uses TRBV5-6 with TRBJ2-7; perhaps TRBD1 as D (5 bases). Germline-derived CDR1 and CDR2 are SGHDT and YYEEEE. The CDR3 totals 14 residues. Trimming took off 2 bases at V and 3 bases at J, with 12 bases between the two ends. CDR3 sequence reads: CASSFQGVVYEQYF. The DNA for the CDR3 is TGTGCCAGCAGCTTCCAGGGTGTTGTCTACGAGCAGTACTTC.

This chain links TRBV11-3 with TRBJ2-7; the match to TRBD2 covers 15 bases. The CDR3 is 16 residues long. The J segment lost 2 bases and the V segment lost 3 bases, leaving 2 bases of the junction unmatched. CDR1 is SGHNT, CDR2 YENEEA, per germline. The CDR3 region is CASSLGLAGGPYEQYF. The CDR3 nucleotides read TGTGCCAGCAGCTTGGGACTAGCGGGGGGCCCCTACGAGCAGTACTTC.

The sample holds a few counts of this clone. The gene calls are TRBV12-5 and TRBJ2-7; 7 bases line up with TRBD1. With 5 bases clipped from V and 2 bases from J, the junction kept 15 bases outside the gene matches. CDR3 length: 17 residues. Germline CDR1 LGHNT, CDR2 FRNRAP. CDR3: CASGLSTGETVTYEQYF. CDR3 in DNA: TGTGCTAGTGGTCTGTCCACAGGGGAAACAGTTACCTACGAGCAGTACTTC. The full variable domain, in which reference TRBV12-5 and TRBJ2-7 provide the parts outside the CDR3, is DARVTQTPRHKVTEMGQEVTMRCQPILGHNTVFWYRQTMMQGLELLAYFRNRAPLDDSGMPKDRFSAEMPDATLATLKIQPSEPRDSAVYFCASGLSTGETVTYEQYFGPGTRLTVT.

This clone has a single count. CDR3 in amino acids: CASSVWTGSDTQYF. CDR3 nucleotides: TGTGCCAGCAGCGTATGGACAGGTTCAGATACGCAGTATTTT. J is TRBJ2-3 and V is TRBV9; TRBD1 matches at 7 bases. The V and J ends lost 1 base and 4 bases, in that order; junction bases with no gene match: 3. The CDR3 contains 14 residues. Germline CDR1 is SGDLS and CDR2 is YYNGEE.

The CDR3 loop reads CASSPPWGSGQETQYF. The CDR3 DNA reads as TGTGCCAGCAGCCCTCCCTGGGGTAGCGGCCAAGAGACCCAGTACTTC. The chain is built from TRBV14 and TRBJ2-5; TRBD2 might be the D (6 bases). V lost 4 bases, J lost 1 base, and 16 bases lay in between. CDR3 length: 16 amino acids. Germline CDR1 reads SGHDN; CDR2 reads FVKESK.

The chain is built from TRBV6-1 and TRBJ2-7; weak D call: TRBD1 (6 bases). This CDR3 comprises 13 residues. V was cut by 5 bases and J by 2 bases, with 10 bases left in between. Germline values: CDR1 MNHNS, CDR2 SASEGT. As DNA, the CDR3 is TGTGCCAGCAGTTGGCACAGGGCCTACGAGCAGTACTTC. Translated: CASSWHRAYEQYF.

The rearrangement joins TRBV7-9 to TRBJ2-7; 10 bases agree with TRBD1. Germline V lookup: CDR1 SEHNR, CDR2 FQNEAQ (reference sequence). J gave up 9 bases and V 2 bases, and 7 bases lay outside the gene matches. The CDR3 length is 14 residues. CDR3 amino acids: CASSLPGQGPVQYF. DNA for the CDR3: TGTGCCAGCAGCTTACCGGGACAGGGGCCCGTGCAGTACTTC.

This clone was found once. The chain carries TRBV7-3 and TRBJ1-1, with 7 bases fitting TRBD1. The CDR3 loop spans 13 amino acids. In germline, CDR1 is SGHTA, CDR2 FQGTGA. Trimming took 5 bases from V and 6 from J; bases not matched to a gene: 6. CDR3 in amino acids: CASSQGGIAEAFF. CDR3 sequence (DNA): TGTGCCAGCAGCCAGGGGGGGATCGCTGAAGCTTTCTTT.

CDR3 nucleotides: TGTGCCAGTAGCATCCATAGCGGGATAAGCTCCTACAATGAGCAGTTCTTC. This encodes CASSIHSGISSYNEQFF. The V call is TRBV19, the J call TRBJ2-1, with TRBD2 identical over 8 bases. CDR1 and CDR2 (germline): LNHDA, SQIVND (reference sequence). This CDR3 comprises 17 residues. J lost 0 bases, V lost 6 bases, and 10 bases had no gene match.

A single count supports this clone. This rearrangement joins TRBV27 to TRBJ2-3, with D possibly being TRBD1 (7 bases). Per germline, CDR1 MNHEY and CDR2 SMNVEV (reference sequence). The CDR3 is 17 residues long. V was clipped by 0 bases and J by 0 bases, with 13 bases between them. CDR3 loop: CASSLSQGGASTDTQYF. The CDR3 DNA follows: TGTGCCAGCAGTTTATCCCAGGGGGGTGCGAGCACAGATACGCAGTATTTT.

This rearrangement joins TRBV29-1 to TRBJ2-1; D remains ambiguous. Germline assignment: CDR1 SQVTM and CDR2 ANQGSEA. This CDR3 is built from 13 residues. V was cut by 5 bases and J by 5 bases, with 13 bases left in between. The CDR3 reads CSVLYSYDNEQFF. The CDR3 DNA reads as TGCAGCGTTCTGTACAGCTACGACAATGAGCAGTTCTTC.

The V gene is TRBV28, the J gene TRBJ2-1; D is undetermined. The CDR3 is 13 amino acids. The V end was cut by 8 bases, the J end by 0 bases, with 8 bases between. The germline V gene encodes CDR1 MDHEN and CDR2 SYDVKM. CDR3 amino acids: CASGQSSYNEQFF. The DNA for the CDR3 is TGTGCCAGCGGGCAGAGCTCCTACAATGAGCAGTTCTTC.

The rearrangement joins TRBV2 to TRBJ2-1, with no clear D. The CDR3 has 16 residues. V shed 8 bases and J shed 0 bases, with 17 bases lying between them. From germline, CDR1 is SNHLY and CDR2 FYNNEI. The CDR3 nucleotides read TGTGCCAGCGCCTCCCCCGACGATCTCTCCTACAATGAGCAGTTCTTC. Encoded protein: CASASPDDLSYNEQFF.

The chain carries TRBV6-5 and TRBJ1-2; unclear D gene. Trimming left V 0 bases short and J 7 bases short, with 9 bases between. The germline gives CDR1 MNHEY, CDR2 SVGAGI. The CDR3 is 13 residues long. The CDR3 DNA reads as TGTGCCAGCAGTTACTCCTCGTCTCCTGGCTACACCTTC. Its translation is CASSYSSSPGYTF.

The chain carries TRBV7-8 and TRBJ2-2, with D possibly TRBD1 on 6 matching bases. This CDR3 is 15 amino acids long. Trimming took off 6 bases at V and 4 bases at J, with 15 bases between the two ends. Germline V gene data show CDR1 as SGHVS and CDR2 as FQNEAQ. The CDR3: CASRWLGAATGELFF. CDR3 in DNA: TGTGCCAGCAGGTGGCTGGGGGCGGCCACCGGGGAGCTGTTTTTT.